This TCR beta chain was observed in a study of control samples from healthy donors and cancer patients. Deletions cut 0 bases from V and 2 bases from J, with 11 bases between. The CDR3 spans 15 residues. Germline values: CDR1 SGHRS, CDR2 YFSETQ. The table came from immunoSEQ multiplex PCR; TCRdb's copy has only in-frame clones and leaves some out. The sample shows 70,000 to 75,000 clones, roughly 93% of them seen only once. The receptor comes from a woman between 25 and 40 years old in good health. The sequenced material came from blood. J is TRBJ1-2 and V is TRBV5-1; D uncertain. CDR3 nucleotide sequence: TGCGCCAGCAGCTTGGATGGGGAAGGGAACTATGGCTACACCTTC. It specifies CASSLDGEGNYGYTF. Variable domain in full (rest from reference TRBV5-1 and TRBJ1-2): KAGVTQTPRYLIKTRGQQVTLSCSPISGHRSVSWYQQTPGQGLQFLFEYFSETQRNKGNFPGRFSGRQFSNSRSEMNVSTLELGDSALYLCASSLDGEGNYGYTFGSGTRLTVV.